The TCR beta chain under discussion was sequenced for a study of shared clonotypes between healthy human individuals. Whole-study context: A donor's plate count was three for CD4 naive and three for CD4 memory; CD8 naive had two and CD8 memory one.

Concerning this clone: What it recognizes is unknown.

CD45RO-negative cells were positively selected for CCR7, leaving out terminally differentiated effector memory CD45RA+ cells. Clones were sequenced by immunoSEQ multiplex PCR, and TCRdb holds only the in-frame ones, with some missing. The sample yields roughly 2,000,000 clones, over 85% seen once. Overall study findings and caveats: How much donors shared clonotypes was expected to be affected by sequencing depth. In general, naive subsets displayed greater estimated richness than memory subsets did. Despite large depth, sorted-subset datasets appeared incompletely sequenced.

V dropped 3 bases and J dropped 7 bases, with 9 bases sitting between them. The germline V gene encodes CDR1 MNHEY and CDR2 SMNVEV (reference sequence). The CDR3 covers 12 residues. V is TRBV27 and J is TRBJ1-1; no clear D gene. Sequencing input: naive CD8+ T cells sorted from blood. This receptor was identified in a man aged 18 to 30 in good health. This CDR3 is CASSFRLGEAFF. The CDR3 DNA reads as TGTGCCAGCAGTTTTCGACTTGGTGAAGCTTTCTTT.